This record covers a single T cell receptor beta chain. The same CDR3 also results from other DNA sequences found in this sample. All of the isolated RNA was reverse transcribed, so expressed TCRB transcripts were sequenced. Method: immunoSEQ multiplex PCR; TCRdb's copy keeps in-frame clones and lacks some. The data show around 330,000 clones, approximately 9.9% seen once. Sorted CD4+ subsets: naive, central memory, regulatory, stem cell-like memory (CD45RO/CCR7/CD25/CD127/CD95/CD27 panel). Sorted populations all had greater than 98% purity. These data originate in a study of beta chain features in type 1 diabetes. Trimming stripped 5 bases from V and 2 bases from J, with 4 bases between. The CDR3 consists of 10 residues. From germline, CDR1 is DFQATT and CDR2 SNEGSKA (reference sequence).

Sequenced input: naive CD4+ T cells from blood. The chain links TRBV20-1 to TRBJ2-7, with D unclear. This receptor was obtained from a woman younger than 45 in good health. This chain's CDR3 is CSALAYEQYF. Written as DNA, the CDR3 is TGCAGTGCTCTAGCCTACGAGCAGTACTTC.